The 14 T cell receptor beta chains listed next were all sequenced from one sample in a study of blood T cell repertoires in COVID-19. Profiled with immunoSEQ multiplex PCR; TCRdb holds only in-frame clones, not every one. The sample lists approximately 170,000 clones; roughly four fifths were seen once. Sequencing used peripheral blood. These receptors were obtained from a man between 70 and 80 years old who had recovered from COVID-19.

The chain couples TRBV6-5 to TRBJ2-1; D not resolved. Between the trimmed V and J ends, which lost 6 bases and 0 bases, there was a span of 6 bases. Germline lookup yields CDR1 MNHEY and CDR2 SVGAGI. The CDR3 contains 13 residues. CDR3 in amino acids: CASSASSYNEQFF. The CDR3 nucleotides read TGTGCCAGCAGCGCTAGCTCCTACAATGAGCAGTTCTTC.

In this sample, this clone turned up once. The V call is TRBV7-3, the J call TRBJ2-1; 16 bases agree with TRBD2. The CDR3 sequence is 17 residues long. Germline trimming cut 5 bases from V and 7 bases from J; bases unmatched to any gene: 8. From germline, CDR1 is SGHTA and CDR2 FQGTGA. CDR3 nucleotide sequence: TGTGCCAGCAGCCCAGGGACTAGCGGGAGGGCCGGTAATGAGCAGTTCTTC. Amino acid sequence: CASSPGTSGRAGNEQFF.

The chain combines TRBV9 with TRBJ2-2; 9 bases match TRBD2. J gave up 8 bases and V 3 bases, and 5 bases lay outside the gene matches. CDR3 length equals 14 residues. The germline V gene encodes CDR1 SGDLS and CDR2 YYNGEE. The chain's CDR3 is CASSAKREEGELFF. CDR3 in DNA: TGTGCCAGCAGCGCTAAGCGGGAGGAAGGGGAGCTGTTTTTT.

This clone came up a few times. The chain carries TRBV2 and TRBJ1-2, with D possibly TRBD1 on 6 matching bases. With 4 bases removed from V and 8 bases from J, the gap between germline ends came to 14 bases. The germline V gene has CDR1 SNHLY and CDR2 FYNNEI. The CDR3 loop spans 13 amino acids. CDR3 loop: CASSVRDIRGYTF. Written as DNA, the CDR3 is TGTGCCAGCAGTGTTAGGGACATTAGAGGCTACACCTTC. Full variable domain (outside the CDR3, taken from reference TRBV2 and TRBJ1-2): EPEVTQTPSHQVTQMGQEVILRCVPISNHLYFYWYRQILGQKVEFLVSFYNNEISEKSEIFDDQFSVERPDGSNFTLKIRSTKLEDSAMYFCASSVRDIRGYTFGSGTRLTVV.

Worth noting for this clone: The identical CDR3 is also encoded by other nucleotide sequences in the sample. The chain employs TRBV11-2 and TRBJ1-3; 7 nucleotides line up with TRBD1. The CDR3 is made up of 14 amino acids. The V gene's germline CDR1 is SGHAT and CDR2 FQNNGV. Trimming took 4 bases from V and 0 from J; bases not matched to a gene: 0. In DNA, the CDR3 is TGTGCCAGCAGCTACAGGGGCTCTGGAAACACCATATATTTT. Residues: CASSYRGSGNTIYF.

This clone occurred once. This chain links TRBV6-5 with TRBJ2-2; D is ambiguous. Germline V gene lookup returns CDR1 MNHEY and CDR2 SVGAGI. Trimming cost V 0 bases and J 5 bases, with 7 bases left between them. The CDR3 is made up of 14 amino acids. The CDR3 DNA follows: TGTGCCAGCAGTTACTCGATCACTACCGGGGAGCTGTTTTTT. Its protein is CASSYSITTGELFF.

This clone was seen a handful of times. The genes are TRBV12-3 or TRBV12-4 and TRBJ2-1, with D hard to call. The V gene lost 3 bases and the J gene lost 7 bases, with 4 bases spanning the gap. The CDR3 is 11 amino acids. CDR3 nucleotide sequence: TGTGCCAGCAGTTTCGGGAATGAGCAGTTCTTC. This codes for CASSFGNEQFF.

The chain combines TRBV9 with TRBJ2-3; possibly TRBD2 for D (6 bases). Germline lookup yields CDR1 SGDLS and CDR2 YYNGEE. The CDR3 consists of 15 residues. V was trimmed by 2 bases and J by 0 bases, leaving 10 bases between them. The CDR3 here is CASSVIAASTDTQYF. The CDR3 bases are TGTGCCAGCAGCGTGATAGCGGCTAGCACAGATACGCAGTATTTT. Drawing the rest from reference TRBV9 and TRBJ2-3, the complete variable domain is DSGVTQTPKHLITATGQRVTLRCSPRSGDLSVYWYQQSLDQGLQFLIQYYNGEERAKGNILERFSAQQFPDLHSELNLSSLELGDSALYFCASSVIAASTDTQYFGPGTRLTVL.

This clone appeared a few times. The J gene is TRBJ2-7, the V gene TRBV5-1, with a possible D match to TRBD1 (6 bases). Trimming cost V 4 bases and J 3 bases, with 8 bases left between them. The CDR3 length is 12 residues. Germline V gene lookup returns CDR1 SGHRS and CDR2 YFSETQ. The DNA for the CDR3 is TGCGCCAGCAGCGCGGACAGCTACGAGCAGTACTTC. This encodes CASSADSYEQYF.

The chain has TRBV6-5 and TRBJ1-1; no clear D gene. Trimming stripped 5 bases from V and 4 bases from J, with 17 bases between. Germline values: CDR1 MNHEY, CDR2 SVGAGI. This CDR3 has 15 amino acids. CDR3 bases: TGTGCCAGCAGTCAGTCAGGAGGGCTGGGCACTGAAGCTTTCTTT. It encodes CASSQSGGLGTEAFF.

This clone was seen a few times. The chain recombines TRBV5-6 with TRBJ1-4; TRBD1 might be the D (5 bases). The V and J ends lost 0 bases and 5 bases respectively, with 11 bases between them. Germline CDR1 is SGHDT and CDR2 is YYEEEE. The CDR3 length is 15 residues. For the CDR3, the DNA is TGTGCCAGCAGCTTGGCGGCAGGGCGGAATGAAAAACTGTTTTTT. This encodes CASSLAAGRNEKLFF.

The chain joins TRBV29-1 to TRBJ2-7; possible D gene TRBD2, 5 bases. The CDR3 has 13 residues. Trimming took 6 bases from V and 6 from J, leaving 18 bases between them. Germline V gives CDR1 SQVTM, CDR2 ANQGSEA. In nucleotides, the CDR3 is TGCAGCGTCCGAGGGCTAGCTGGGGTCGAGCAGTACTTC. It specifies CSVRGLAGVEQYF.

The chain links TRBV4-1 to TRBJ2-3; 14 nucleotides line up with TRBD2. J was trimmed by 4 bases and V by 7 bases; bases with no gene match: 7. Looked up from germline, CDR1 is MGHRA and CDR2 is YSYEKL. This CDR3 is 16 amino acids long. DNA for the CDR3: TGCGCCAGCATGGGACTAGCGGGAGTTGATGCAGATACGCAGTATTTT. Its translation is CASMGLAGVDADTQYF.

Written as DNA, the CDR3 is TGTGCCAGCTCACCGACACCAGGGTACGAGCAGTACTTC. It codes for CASSPTPGYEQYF. The chain couples TRBV18 to TRBJ2-7; possibly TRBD1 for D (5 bases). This CDR3 has 13 residues. The germline V and J ends were trimmed by 3 bases and 4 bases, with 10 bases remaining between them. Germline V gene lookup returns CDR1 KGHSH and CDR2 LQKENI.